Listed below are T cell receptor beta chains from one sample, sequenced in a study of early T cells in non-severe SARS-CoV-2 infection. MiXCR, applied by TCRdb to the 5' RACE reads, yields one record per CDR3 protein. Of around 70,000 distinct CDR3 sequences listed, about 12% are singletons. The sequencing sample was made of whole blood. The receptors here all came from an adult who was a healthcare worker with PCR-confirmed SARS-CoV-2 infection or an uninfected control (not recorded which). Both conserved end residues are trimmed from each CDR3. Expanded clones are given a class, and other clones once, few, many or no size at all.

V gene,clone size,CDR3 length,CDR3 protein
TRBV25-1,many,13,ASSEIRGGGNEQF
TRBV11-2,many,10,ASSLLYNEQF
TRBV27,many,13,ASSFRDRGRLSYT
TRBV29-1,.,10,SVAGGYNEQF
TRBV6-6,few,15,ASSPYLSSGGQETQY
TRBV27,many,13,ASSLSAYTAYEQY
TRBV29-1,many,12,SVLKGTGANVLT
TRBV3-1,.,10,ASSQTNNEQF
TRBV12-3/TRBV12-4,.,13,ASRIGSGALDEQF
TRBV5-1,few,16,ASSLARTGALSTDTQY
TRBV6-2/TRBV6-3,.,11,ASTEPGRDTQY
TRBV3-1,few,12,ASSQAGQGTEAF
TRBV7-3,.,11,ASSLTPGSLQH
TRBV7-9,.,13,ASSLGGRGRNEQF
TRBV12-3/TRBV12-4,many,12,ASSQGGLGEKLF
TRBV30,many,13,AWSPRAGSNSPLH
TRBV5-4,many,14,ASRGRMTSGANVLT
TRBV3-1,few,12,ASSQDRTAYGYT
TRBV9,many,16,ASSVVPGQGSSYNEQF
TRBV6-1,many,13,ASIRAGRSGTEAF
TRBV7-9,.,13,ASSLGFGSENEQF
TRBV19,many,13,ASSILQGYNEKLF
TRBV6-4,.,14,ASSEHPTGGLDTQY
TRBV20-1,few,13,SATRTGPGTGELF
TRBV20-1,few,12,SASPLGSYNEQF
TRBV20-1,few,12,SARHPEMNTEAF
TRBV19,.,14,ASSYFGVGGTDTQY
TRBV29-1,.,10,SVVSGTDTQY
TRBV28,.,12,ASSLSRSNQPQH
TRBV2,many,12,ASRENANTGELF
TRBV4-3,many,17,ASSQTWGGTGLLQETQY
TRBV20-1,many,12,SARLAGGSDTQY
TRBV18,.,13,ASSLQGSGSQPQH
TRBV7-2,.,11,ASRGQGGETQY
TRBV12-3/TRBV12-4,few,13,ASSPADGPSSPLH
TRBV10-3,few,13,AISEREGTYTEAF
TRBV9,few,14,ASSKTSGALTNEQF
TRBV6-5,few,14,ASRRPGVVDNSPLH
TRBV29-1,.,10,SVDAGVWGYT
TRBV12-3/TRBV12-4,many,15,ASSPAWTGYSNQPQH
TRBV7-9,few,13,ASSSPRGQGYGYT
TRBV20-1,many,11,SASGGAYNEQF
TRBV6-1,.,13,ASSEAGQAGYTQY
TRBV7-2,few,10,ASSREFNEQF
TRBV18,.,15,ASSPLSGTGDHSPLH
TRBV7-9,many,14,ASSLVSGEGNQPQH
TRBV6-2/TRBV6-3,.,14,ASRVRAGTGTGELF
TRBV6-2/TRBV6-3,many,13,ASRSRASMNTEAF
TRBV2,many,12,ASSDAIPADEQF
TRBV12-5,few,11,VSGNERTDTQY